This T cell receptor beta chain was sequenced for a study of cytomegalovirus exposure and HLA in healthy donors. Overall study results and limits: The likely explanation for a cluster of highly shared sequence variants was sequencing artifact. Associated with HLA alleles at 0.05 false discovery rate in a later analysis were around 15,000 TCR beta sequences.

Germline V CDR1 and CDR2: MNHNS, SASEGT. The CDR3 runs to 15 residues. The V end lost 5 bases, the J end lost 0 bases, and 13 bases lay between the germline ends. With 60 Vbeta and 13 Jbeta primers, the PCR was carried out. Measured with immunoSEQ multiplex PCR; TCRdb has only the in-frame clones, and not every one. Of some 120,000 clones in the sample, 74% are singletons; the top ten hold 2% to 2.5%. Comment on this clone: The antigen remains unidentified.

The chain employs TRBV6-1 and TRBJ1-1; D possibly corresponds to TRBD1 (5 bases). This TCR was recovered from a human donor in good health. Sequenced sample: PBMCs. The CDR3: CASSSTGTLNTEAFF. The CDR3 coding sequence is TGTGCCAGCAGTAGTACAGGTACCCTGAACACTGAAGCTTTCTTT.